This T cell receptor beta chain was observed in a study of blood T cell repertoires in COVID-19. Turning to the study itself: The United States, Italy and Spain were the sources of the acute and convalescent COVID-19 samples. PBMCs, B-cell-depleted T cells, or T cells were the source of the cDNA or gDNA that made up the material.

Per the authors' pipeline: By means of reference gene primer amplification, nucleated cell counts were estimated. The method was immunoSEQ multiplex PCR; TCRdb's version includes in-frame clones alone and lacks a portion of them. V and J calls and clone size are copied from that table; D and trimming were computed from the DNA. The table lists fewer than 25,000 clones, approximately 90% of them singletons, with approximately 8.1% in the top ten. The CDR3 totals 13 residues. Per the germline V gene, CDR1 is SGHRS and CDR2 is YFSETQ. Deletions cut 5 bases from V and 4 bases from J, with 12 bases between.

The chain recombines TRBV5-1 with TRBJ2-5; possible D gene TRBD1, 6 bases. The TCR was taken from a woman aged 55-69 years with active COVID-19. Sequenced input: peripheral blood. The CDR3 DNA reads TGCGCCAGCAGTTCGGAAGGGGGAGAGACCCAGTACTTC. This sequence encodes CASSSEGGETQYF.